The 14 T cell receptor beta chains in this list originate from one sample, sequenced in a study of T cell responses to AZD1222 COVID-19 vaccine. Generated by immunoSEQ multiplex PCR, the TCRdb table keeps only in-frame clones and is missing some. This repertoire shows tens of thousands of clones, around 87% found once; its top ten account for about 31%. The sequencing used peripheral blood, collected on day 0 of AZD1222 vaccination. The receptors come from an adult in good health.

The CDR3 nucleotides are TGTGCCAGCAGCAAAGCGCTTTCGGTGAACACTGAAGCTTTCTTT. Translation: CASSKALSVNTEAFF. The rearrangement links TRBV21-1 to TRBJ1-1. TRBV21-1 is flagged as a pseudogene. The CDR3 spans 15 residues.

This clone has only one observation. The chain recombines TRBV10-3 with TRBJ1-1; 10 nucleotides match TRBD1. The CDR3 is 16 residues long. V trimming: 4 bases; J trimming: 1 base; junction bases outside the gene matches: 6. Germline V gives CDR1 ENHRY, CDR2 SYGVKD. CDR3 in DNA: TGTGCCATCAGTGGGGGGACAGGGGCTGGGAACACTGAAGCTTTCTTT. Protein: CAISGGTGAGNTEAFF.

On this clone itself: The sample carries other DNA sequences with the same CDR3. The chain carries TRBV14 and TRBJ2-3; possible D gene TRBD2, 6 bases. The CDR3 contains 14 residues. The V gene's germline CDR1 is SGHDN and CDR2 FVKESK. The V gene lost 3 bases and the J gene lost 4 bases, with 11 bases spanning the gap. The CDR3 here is CASSQGGTADTQYF. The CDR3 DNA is TGTGCCAGCAGCCAGGGCGGGACGGCAGATACGCAGTATTTT.

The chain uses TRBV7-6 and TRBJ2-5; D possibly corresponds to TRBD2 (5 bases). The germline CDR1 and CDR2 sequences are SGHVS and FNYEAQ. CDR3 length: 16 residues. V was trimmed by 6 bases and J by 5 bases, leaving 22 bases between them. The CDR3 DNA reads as TGTGCCAGCAGTTTTAGTGGGAGCGGAGGCCGGGAGACCCAGTACTTC. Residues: CASSFSGSGGRETQYF.

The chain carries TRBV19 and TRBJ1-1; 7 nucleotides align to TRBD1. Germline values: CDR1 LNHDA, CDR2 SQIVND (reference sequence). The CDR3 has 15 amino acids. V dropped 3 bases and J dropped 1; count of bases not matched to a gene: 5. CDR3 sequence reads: CASSIPDRANTEAFF. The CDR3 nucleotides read TGTGCCAGTAGTATCCCTGACAGGGCGAACACTGAAGCTTTCTTT. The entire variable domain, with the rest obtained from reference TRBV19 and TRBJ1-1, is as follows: DGGITQSPKYLFRKEGQNVTLSCEQNLNHDAMYWYRQDPGQGLRLIYYSQIVNDFQKGDIAEGYSVSREKKESFPLTVTSAQKNPTAFYLCASSIPDRANTEAFFGQGTRLTVV.

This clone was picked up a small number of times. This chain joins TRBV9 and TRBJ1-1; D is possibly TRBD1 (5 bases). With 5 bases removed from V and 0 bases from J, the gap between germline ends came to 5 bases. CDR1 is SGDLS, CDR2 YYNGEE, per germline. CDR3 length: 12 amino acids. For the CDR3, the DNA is TGTGCCAGCAGGGGGGTGAACACTGAAGCTTTCTTT. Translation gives CASRGVNTEAFF.

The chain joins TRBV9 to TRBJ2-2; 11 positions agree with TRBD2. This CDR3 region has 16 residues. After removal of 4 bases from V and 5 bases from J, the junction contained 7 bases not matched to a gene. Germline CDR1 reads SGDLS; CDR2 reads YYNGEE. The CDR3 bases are TGTGCCAGCAGCCCCCGGACTAGCGGGCGTACCGGGGAGCTGTTTTTT. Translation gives CASSPRTSGRTGELFF.

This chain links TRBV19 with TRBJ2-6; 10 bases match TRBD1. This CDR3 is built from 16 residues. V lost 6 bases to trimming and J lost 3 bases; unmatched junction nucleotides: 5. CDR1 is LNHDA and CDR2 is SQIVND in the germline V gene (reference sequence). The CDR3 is CASRRQGASGANVLTF. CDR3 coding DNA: TGTGCCAGTAGGCGACAGGGGGCGAGTGGGGCCAACGTCCTGACTTTC.

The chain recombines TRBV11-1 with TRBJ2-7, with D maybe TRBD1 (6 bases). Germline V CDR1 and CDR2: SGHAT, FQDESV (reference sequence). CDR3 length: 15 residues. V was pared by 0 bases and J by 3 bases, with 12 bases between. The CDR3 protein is CASSLALDSGYEQYF. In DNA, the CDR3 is TGTGCCAGCAGCTTAGCGTTGGACAGCGGCTACGAGCAGTACTTC.

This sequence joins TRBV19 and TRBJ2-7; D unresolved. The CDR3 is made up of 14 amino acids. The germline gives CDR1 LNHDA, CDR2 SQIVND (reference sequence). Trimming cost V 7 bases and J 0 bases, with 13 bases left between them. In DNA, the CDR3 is TGTGCCAGTAAGGTCCGGTGGGACTCCTACGAGCAGTACTTC. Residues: CASKVRWDSYEQYF.

The CDR3 region is CASSESTLLQGSGEKLFF. In DNA form, the CDR3 reads TGTGCCAGCAGTGAATCTACGTTATTACAGGGGTCGGGTGAAAAACTGTTTTTT. The chain recombines TRBV25-1 with TRBJ1-4, with TRBD1 matching over 7 bases. Germline V gene data show CDR1 as MGHDK and CDR2 as SYGVNS. V dropped 1 base and J dropped 7; count of bases not matched to a gene: 15. CDR3 length equals 18 residues.

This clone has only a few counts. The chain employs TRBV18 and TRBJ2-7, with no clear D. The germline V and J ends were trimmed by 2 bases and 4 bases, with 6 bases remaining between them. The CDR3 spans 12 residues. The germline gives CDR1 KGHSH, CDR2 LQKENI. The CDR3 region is CASSPEAYEQYF. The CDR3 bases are TGTGCCAGCTCACCAGAGGCGTACGAGCAGTACTTC.

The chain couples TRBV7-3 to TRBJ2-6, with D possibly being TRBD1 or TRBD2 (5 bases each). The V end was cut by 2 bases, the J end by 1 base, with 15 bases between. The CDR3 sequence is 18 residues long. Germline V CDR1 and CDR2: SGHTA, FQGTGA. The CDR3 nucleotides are TGTGCCAGCAGCTTAGCCGCGACCGGGACGTCTGGGGCCAACGTCCTGACTTTC. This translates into CASSLAATGTSGANVLTF.

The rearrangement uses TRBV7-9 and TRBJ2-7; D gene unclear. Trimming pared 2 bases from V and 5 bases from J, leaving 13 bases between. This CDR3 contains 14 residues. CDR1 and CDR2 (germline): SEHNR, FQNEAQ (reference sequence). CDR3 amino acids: CASSLNPIPNEQYF. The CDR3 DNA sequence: TGTGCCAGCAGCTTAAATCCGATCCCCAACGAGCAGTACTTC.